The 29 T cell receptor beta chains listed next were all sequenced from one sample in a study of neoadjuvant anti-PD-1 for oral cavity cancer. Some clones are missing from TCRdb's copy, which holds only in-frame ones; the method was immunoSEQ multiplex PCR. The table shows 6,500 to 9,000 clones, with roughly 50% occurring only once. Here the sequenced sample was tumor tissue, taken before nivolumab (anti-PD-1) treatment. The receptors here all came from a person between 35 and 79 years old with oral cavity squamous cell carcinoma.

V usage is TRBV5-1 and J usage is TRBJ2-7; 7 nucleotides match TRBD1. This CDR3 has 14 residues. V dropped 5 bases and J dropped 3; count of bases not matched to a gene: 8. The germline gives CDR1 SGHRS, CDR2 YFSETQ. The CDR3: CASSRGQENYEQYF. The CDR3 DNA sequence: TGCGCCAGCAGTAGAGGACAGGAAAACTACGAGCAGTACTTC.

The chain links TRBV7-9 to TRBJ2-5, with TRBD2 matching over 8 bases. CDR1 and CDR2 from the germline V gene are SEHNR and FQNEAQ (reference sequence). V was clipped by 0 bases and J by 5 bases; unmatched bases: 11. The CDR3 spans 17 residues. CDR3 amino acids: CASSLASGGALGETQYF. The DNA for the CDR3 is TGTGCCAGCAGCTTAGCGTCCGGGGGGGCACTGGGGGAGACCCAGTACTTC.

The chain employs TRBV11-3 and TRBJ2-3; the match to TRBD1 covers 7 bases. J was trimmed by 1 base and V by 1 base; bases with no gene match: 2. The CDR3 contains 15 residues. Germline CDR1 is SGHNT and CDR2 is YENEEA. CDR3 protein: CASSLGDSRTDTQYF. CDR3 nucleotides: TGTGCCAGCAGCTTAGGGGACAGTCGCACAGATACGCAGTATTTT.

The chain combines TRBV6-5 with TRBJ2-7, with 7 bases matching TRBD2. Losses at the gene ends were 0 bases for V and 1 base for J; bases not matched to a gene: 3. The CDR3 has 15 amino acids. Germline lookup yields CDR1 MNHEY and CDR2 SVGAGI. As DNA, the CDR3 is TGTGCCAGCAGTTACTCAGTGCGGGAGTCCTACGAGCAGTACTTC. It specifies CASSYSVRESYEQYF.

Only one count was recorded for this clone. The chain carries TRBV5-1 and TRBJ1-1, with TRBD1 identical over 7 bases. With 3 bases clipped from V and 4 bases from J, the junction kept 3 bases outside the gene matches. This CDR3 is 13 amino acids long. Germline V gene sequence: CDR1 SGHRS, CDR2 YFSETQ. This CDR3 is CASSSTGVTEAFF. Here the CDR3 DNA reads TGCGCCAGCAGCTCTACAGGGGTCACTGAAGCTTTCTTT.

V and J are TRBV6-5 and TRBJ2-5; 7 bases line up with TRBD1. Germline CDR1 and CDR2: MNHEY and SVGAGI. The CDR3 is 14 residues long. V shed 6 bases, J shed 6 bases, and the junction held 10 bases outside the gene matches. The CDR3 region has the DNA TGTGCCAGCAGGACACGAGACAGGGAAAAGACCCAGTACTTC. This translates into CASRTRDREKTQYF.

The chain is built from TRBV11-2 and TRBJ1-1; D is perhaps TRBD1 (5 bases). The CDR3 is 16 amino acids. With 5 bases removed from V and 5 bases from J, the gap between germline ends came to 21 bases. The germline V gene has CDR1 SGHAT and CDR2 FQNNGV. The CDR3 region has the DNA TGTGCCAGCAGCCCCGGGTCGGGGGGGAAGGGAACTGAAGCTTTCTTT. This sequence encodes CASSPGSGGKGTEAFF.

This clone was picked up a small number of times. This sequence joins TRBV6-1 and TRBJ2-1; 13 bases fit TRBD2. The CDR3 runs to 16 residues. CDR1 is MNHNS and CDR2 is SASEGT in the germline V gene. V trimming: 4 bases; J trimming: 3 bases; junction bases outside the gene matches: 3. The chain's CDR3 is CASSGLAGGSYNEQFF. The DNA for the CDR3 is TGTGCCAGCAGTGGACTAGCGGGAGGAAGCTACAATGAGCAGTTCTTC.

This clone has only a few counts. The V gene is TRBV6-5, the J gene TRBJ1-2; D is uncertain. In germline, CDR1 is MNHEY, CDR2 SVGAGI. Trimming stripped 6 bases from V and 7 bases from J, with 12 bases between. This CDR3 is built from 12 residues. CDR3 nucleotide sequence: TGTGCCAGCAGGGAGGGAAACCGTGGCTACACCTTC. Its translation is CASREGNRGYTF.

The V call is TRBV10-3, the J call TRBJ2-1, with 12 bases matching TRBD2. Germline loops: CDR1 ENHRY, CDR2 SYGVKD. The CDR3 loop spans 16 amino acids. J was trimmed by 6 bases and V by 5 bases; bases with no gene match: 8. The DNA of the CDR3 is TGTGCCATCAGTCAAAAGACTAGCGGGAGAGGCAATGAGCAGTTCTTC. Amino acids: CAISQKTSGRGNEQFF.

The chain recombines TRBV7-9 with TRBJ2-5, with TRBD1 as a possible D gene (6 bases). From germline, CDR1 is SEHNR and CDR2 FQNEAQ (reference sequence). This CDR3 is built from 13 residues. Trimming took 7 bases from V and 3 from J, leaving 12 bases between them. This CDR3 is CASTGVKKETQYF. CDR3 nucleotide sequence: TGTGCCAGCACAGGGGTGAAAAAAGAGACCCAGTACTTC.

V is TRBV5-4 and J is TRBJ2-1; tentatively, D is TRBD2 (6 bases). V was pared by 2 bases and J by 8 bases, with 17 bases between. This CDR3 contains 15 residues. CDR1 and CDR2 (germline): SGHNT, YYREEE (reference sequence). CDR3 region: CASSFLTFGGDEQFF. The CDR3 region has the DNA TGTGCCAGCAGCTTTTTGACTTTCGGAGGGGATGAGCAGTTCTTC.

The chain combines TRBV29-1 with TRBJ2-2; D is perhaps TRBD1 (6 bases). V was pared by 7 bases and J by 1 base, with 10 bases between. The germline CDR1 and CDR2 sequences are SQVTM and ANQGSEA. CDR3 size: 13 residues. The chain's CDR3 is CSGQGKNTGELFF. The CDR3 nucleotides read TGCAGCGGCCAGGGGAAGAACACCGGGGAGCTGTTTTTT.

The chain couples TRBV6-5 to TRBJ1-4, with D possibly TRBD1 on 5 matching bases. CDR3 length: 15 residues. Trimming took 2 bases from V and 8 from J, leaving 15 bases between them. Germline CDR1 is MNHEY and CDR2 is SVGAGI. The CDR3 region is CASSYDGTTGEKLFF. The CDR3 coding sequence is TGTGCCAGCAGTTACGACGGGACCACGGGGGAAAAACTGTTTTTT.

This chain uses TRBV6-5 with TRBJ1-2, with D tentatively TRBD1 (5 bases). Trimming cost V 0 bases and J 4 bases, with 12 bases left between them. The germline V gene has CDR1 MNHEY and CDR2 SVGAGI. This CDR3 contains 15 residues. Written as DNA, the CDR3 is TGTGCCAGCAGTTACTCGACCCATGGGGCCTATGGCTACACCTTC. Residues: CASSYSTHGAYGYTF.

This chain links TRBV10-3 with TRBJ2-7; possible D gene TRBD2, 6 bases. Germline V CDR1 and CDR2: ENHRY, SYGVKD. V was pared by 10 bases and J by 3 bases, with 10 bases between. There are 11 residues in the CDR3. DNA for the CDR3: TGTGCCACCCGCGGGGACTACGAGCAGTACTTC. Protein sequence: CATRGDYEQYF.

This clone has only a few counts. The chain has TRBV10-3 and TRBJ2-5; D may correspond to TRBD1 or TRBD2 (5 bases each). Trimming took 10 bases from V and 1 from J, leaving 16 bases between them. The CDR3 contains 14 residues. Germline loops: CDR1 ENHRY, CDR2 SYGVKD. The CDR3 loop is CATRDVEGQETQYF. CDR3 coding DNA: TGTGCCACCAGGGACGTTGAGGGCCAAGAGACCCAGTACTTC.

Only a few counts were recorded for this clone. Here the CDR3 reads CASRSGLSVSGYTF. The CDR3 DNA reads TGTGCCAGCAGAAGTGGGCTTTCGGTTTCTGGCTACACCTTC. V gene TRBV5-6 combines with J gene TRBJ1-2; D unclear. From germline, CDR1 is SGHDT and CDR2 YYEEEE. V was shortened by 5 bases and J by 7 bases, with 18 bases between the two germline ends. This CDR3 has 14 amino acids. Supplemented by reference TRBV5-6 and TRBJ1-2, the full variable domain reads DAGVTQSPTHLIKTRGQQVTLRCSPKSGHDTVSWYQQALGQGPQFIFQYYEEEERQRGNFPDRFSGHQFPNYSSELNVNALLLGDSALYLCASRSGLSVSGYTFGSGTRLTVV.

This clone appeared a few times. In DNA, the CDR3 is TGCGCCAACTCCCCCGGGGAGCTGTTTTTT. Translating it yields CANSPGELFF. The chain carries TRBV5-1 and TRBJ2-2; D remains unclear. V was clipped by 9 bases and J by 6 bases, with 6 bases between them. This CDR3 region has 10 residues. CDR1 is SGHRS, CDR2 YFSETQ, per germline.

This clone was seen a handful of times. V and J are TRBV2 and TRBJ2-7, with TRBD2 identical over 9 bases. Per germline, CDR1 SNHLY and CDR2 FYNNEI. The CDR3 extends over 13 amino acids. V dropped 7 bases and J dropped 2; count of bases not matched to a gene: 3. This CDR3 is CASTPSGTYEQYF. CDR3 DNA: TGTGCCAGCACTCCTAGCGGGACCTACGAGCAGTACTTC.

There are a few counts of this clone. The chain links TRBV2 to TRBJ2-1, with TRBD2 matching 7 bases. Germline CDR1 SNHLY, CDR2 FYNNEI. The V segment lost 1 base and the J segment 10 bases; nucleotides outside the gene matches: 10. This CDR3 contains 15 residues. CDR3 nucleotides: TGTGCCAGCAGTGAAGGGGACTACCCCCCAATGGAGCAGTTCTTC. It encodes CASSEGDYPPMEQFF.

This clone was detected a few times. The chain employs TRBV28 and TRBJ2-1, with 7 bases lining up with TRBD2. After removal of 8 bases from V and 7 bases from J, the junction contained 8 bases not matched to a gene. This CDR3 contains 13 residues. Per germline, CDR1 MDHEN and CDR2 SYDVKM. The CDR3 DNA reads as TGTGCCAGCGGCGCGGGAGATAGAAATGAGCAGTTCTTC. Amino acid sequence: CASGAGDRNEQFF.

This clone was counted a single time. The gene calls are TRBV4-1 and TRBJ2-1, with TRBD1 identical over 9 bases. V shed 3 bases, J shed 6 bases, and the junction held 9 bases outside the gene matches. Per the germline V gene, CDR1 is MGHRA and CDR2 is YSYEKL. The CDR3 sequence is 16 residues long. CDR3 sequence: CASSQATGTGFNEQFF. CDR3 nucleotide sequence: TGCGCCAGCAGCCAGGCAACCGGGACAGGGTTCAATGAGCAGTTCTTC.

The chain employs TRBV13 and TRBJ1-4, with D unclear. The V end was cut by 3 bases, the J end by 0 bases, with 14 bases between. Germline-derived CDR1 and CDR2 are PRHDT and FYEKMQ (reference sequence). The CDR3 runs to 17 residues. The CDR3 region has the DNA TGTGCCAGCAGCTTGCTCGGCGATCCATCAACTAATGAAAAACTGTTTTTT. This codes for CASSLLGDPSTNEKLFF.

This chain links TRBV30 with TRBJ1-2; 7 nucleotides match TRBD1. The V gene's germline CDR1 is GTSNPN and CDR2 SVGIG (reference sequence). The junction had 7 bases not matched to a gene; V was cut back by 2 bases and J by 4 bases. The CDR3 has 14 amino acids. As DNA, the CDR3 is TGTGCCTGGAGTCGAGGGGGCGCGACCTATGGCTACACCTTC. Amino acid sequence: CAWSRGGATYGYTF.

This clone is labeled as medium-sized. The J gene is TRBJ2-3, the V gene TRBV6-1; 7 bases map to TRBD1. The CDR3 extends over 14 amino acids. CDR1 and CDR2 (germline): MNHNS, SASEGT. With V trimmed by 6 bases and J by 4 bases, 7 bases remained unmatched. In DNA, the CDR3 is TGTGCCAGCAGGATACGACAGGGCCCAGATACGCAGTATTTT. As protein: CASRIRQGPDTQYF.

This sequence joins TRBV28 and TRBJ2-5; TRBD1 matches 8 bases. This CDR3 has 16 amino acids. The trim removed 2 bases at V and 4 bases at J, leaving 9 bases unmatched. Looked up from germline, CDR1 is MDHEN and CDR2 is SYDVKM. The CDR3 region is CASSLIGTGSGETQYF. CDR3 DNA: TGTGCCAGCAGTTTAATTGGGACAGGCTCAGGAGAGACCCAGTACTTC. The variable domain in full, completed from reference TRBV28 and TRBJ2-5, reads DVKVTQSSRYLVKRTGEKVFLECVQDMDHENMFWYRQDPGLGLRLIYFSYDVKMKEKGDIPEGYSVSREKKERFSLILESASTNQTSMYLCASSLIGTGSGETQYFGPGTRLLVL.

The rearrangement uses TRBV7-9 and TRBJ1-2; D is unclear. The V gene's germline CDR1 is SEHNR and CDR2 FQNEAQ (reference sequence). This CDR3 region has 13 residues. V was clipped by 4 bases and J by 1 base, with 7 bases between them. In DNA form, the CDR3 reads TGTGCCAGCAGCTCCAACGGTAACTATGGCTACACCTTC. Translation gives CASSSNGNYGYTF.

This clone was seen more than once but under ten times. The CDR3 protein is CASSGTSARETQYF. The CDR3 region has the DNA TGTGCCAGCTCTGGGACTAGCGCAAGGGAGACCCAGTACTTC. The chain carries TRBV18 and TRBJ2-5, with 10 bases that match TRBD2. V dropped 6 bases and J dropped 5; count of bases not matched to a gene: 6. CDR3 length equals 14 residues. CDR1 and CDR2 (germline): KGHSH, LQKENI. The full variable domain, its missing parts supplied by reference TRBV18 and TRBJ2-5, is NAGVMQNPRHLVRRRGQEARLRCSPMKGHSHVYWYRQLPEEGLKFMVYLQKENIIDESGMPKERFSAEFPKEGPSILRIQQVVRGDSAAYFCASSGTSARETQYFGPGTRLLVL.